This T cell receptor beta chain was observed in a study of a mutant IDH1 vaccine in newly diagnosed glioma. Study at large: In some groups vaccination began 4-6 weeks post-radiotherapy; others received it with temozolomide. Broader study findings: Induction of immune responses by the vaccine occurred in about 95% of patients.

Sequencing was performed with immunoSEQ multiplex PCR; in TCRdb, only in-frame clones are kept and a portion is missing. The sample records some 56,000 clones, over 70% being singletons. Time point described: week 47, end of study. Mutant IDH1 20-mer peptide, at 300 ug, made up each vaccine dose, with topical imiquimod. A remark on this clone: Antigen specificity is unknown.

The sequencing used PBMCs, collected from a glioma patient whose treatment included an IDH1 peptide vaccine. This TCR was recovered from a man aged 45-65 years with glioma.

The CDR3 sequence is CASSVEGTGAEQYF. The CDR3 DNA reads TGTGCCAGCAGCGTAGAAGGGACAGGGGCCGAGCAGTACTTC. The V call is TRBV9, the J call TRBJ2-7, with 10 bases fitting TRBD1. Germline V CDR1 and CDR2: SGDLS, YYNGEE. The CDR3 loop spans 14 amino acids. J gave up 6 bases and V 0 bases, and 3 bases lay outside the gene matches.